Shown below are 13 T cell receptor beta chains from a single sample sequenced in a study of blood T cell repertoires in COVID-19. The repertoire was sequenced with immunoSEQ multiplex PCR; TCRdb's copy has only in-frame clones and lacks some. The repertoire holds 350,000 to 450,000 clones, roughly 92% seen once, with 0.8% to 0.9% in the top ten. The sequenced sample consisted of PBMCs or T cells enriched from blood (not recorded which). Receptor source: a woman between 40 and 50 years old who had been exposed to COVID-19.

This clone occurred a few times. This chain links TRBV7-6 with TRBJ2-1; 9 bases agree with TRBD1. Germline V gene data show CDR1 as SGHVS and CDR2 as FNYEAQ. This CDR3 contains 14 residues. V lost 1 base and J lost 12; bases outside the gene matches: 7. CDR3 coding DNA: TGTGCCAGCAGCTTAGGACAGGGGGGTGTGCCGCAGTTCTTC. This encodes CASSLGQGGVPQFF.

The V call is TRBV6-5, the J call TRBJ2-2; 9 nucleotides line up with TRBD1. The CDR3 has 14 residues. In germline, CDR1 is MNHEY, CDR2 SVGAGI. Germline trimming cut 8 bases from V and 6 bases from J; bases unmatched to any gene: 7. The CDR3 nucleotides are TGTGCCAGCGGGACAGGGAGGGGGGCCGGGGAGCTGTTTTTT. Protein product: CASGTGRGAGELFF.

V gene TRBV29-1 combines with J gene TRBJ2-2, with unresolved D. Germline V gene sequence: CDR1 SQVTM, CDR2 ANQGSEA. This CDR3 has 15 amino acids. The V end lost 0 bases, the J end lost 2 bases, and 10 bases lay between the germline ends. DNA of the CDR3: TGCAGCGTTGAAGATGGTACAGACAACACCGGGGAGCTGTTTTTT. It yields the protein CSVEDGTDNTGELFF.

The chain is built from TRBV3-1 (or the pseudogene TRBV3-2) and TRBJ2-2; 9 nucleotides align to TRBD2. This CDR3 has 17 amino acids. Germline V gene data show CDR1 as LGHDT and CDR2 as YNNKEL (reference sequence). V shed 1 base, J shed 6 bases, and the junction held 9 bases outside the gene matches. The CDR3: CASSQGSVGGRAGELFF. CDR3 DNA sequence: TGTGCCAGCAGCCAAGGGTCGGTTGGCGGGAGGGCCGGGGAGCTGTTTTTT.

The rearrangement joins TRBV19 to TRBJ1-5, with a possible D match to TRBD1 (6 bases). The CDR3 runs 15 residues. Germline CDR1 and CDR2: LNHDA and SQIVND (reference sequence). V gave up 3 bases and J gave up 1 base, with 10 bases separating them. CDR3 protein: CASSMGGASNQPQHF. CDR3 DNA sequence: TGTGCCAGTAGTATGGGGGGGGCGAGCAATCAGCCCCAGCATTTT. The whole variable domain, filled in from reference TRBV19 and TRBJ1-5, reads DGGITQSPKYLFRKEGQNVTLSCEQNLNHDAMYWYRQDPGQGLRLIYYSQIVNDFQKGDIAEGYSVSREKKESFPLTVTSAQKNPTAFYLCASSMGGASNQPQHFGDGTRLSIL.

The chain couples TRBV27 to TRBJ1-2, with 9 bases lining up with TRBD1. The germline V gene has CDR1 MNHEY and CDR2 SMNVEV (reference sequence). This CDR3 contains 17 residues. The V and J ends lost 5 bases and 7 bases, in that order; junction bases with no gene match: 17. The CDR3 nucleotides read TGTGCCAGCAGTCCCGCCGGGACAGGGCCTTCCAGCCGTGGCTACACCTTC. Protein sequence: CASSPAGTGPSSRGYTF.

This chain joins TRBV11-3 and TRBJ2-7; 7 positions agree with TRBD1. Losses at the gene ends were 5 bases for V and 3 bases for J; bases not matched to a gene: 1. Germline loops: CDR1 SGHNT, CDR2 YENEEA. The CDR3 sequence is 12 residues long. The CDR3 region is CASSRDSYEQYF. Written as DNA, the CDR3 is TGTGCCAGCAGCCGGGACAGCTACGAGCAGTACTTC.

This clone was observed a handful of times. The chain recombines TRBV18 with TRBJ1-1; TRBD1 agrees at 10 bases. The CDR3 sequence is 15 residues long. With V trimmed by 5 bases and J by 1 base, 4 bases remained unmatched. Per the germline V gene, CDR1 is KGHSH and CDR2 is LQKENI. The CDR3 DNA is TGTGCCAGCTCATATCGACAGGGGGCGAACACTGAAGCTTTCTTT. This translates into CASSYRQGANTEAFF.

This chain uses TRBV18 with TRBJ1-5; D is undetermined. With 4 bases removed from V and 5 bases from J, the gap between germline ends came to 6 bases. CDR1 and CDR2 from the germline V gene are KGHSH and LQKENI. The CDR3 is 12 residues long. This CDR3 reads CASSQSDQPQHF. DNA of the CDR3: TGTGCCAGCTCACAATCTGATCAGCCCCAGCATTTT.

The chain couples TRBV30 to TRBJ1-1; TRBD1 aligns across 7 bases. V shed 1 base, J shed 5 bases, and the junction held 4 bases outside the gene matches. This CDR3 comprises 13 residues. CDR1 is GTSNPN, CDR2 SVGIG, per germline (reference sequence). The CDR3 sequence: CAWSEGARTEAFF. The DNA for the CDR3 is TGTGCCTGGAGTGAGGGGGCGCGAACTGAAGCTTTCTTT.

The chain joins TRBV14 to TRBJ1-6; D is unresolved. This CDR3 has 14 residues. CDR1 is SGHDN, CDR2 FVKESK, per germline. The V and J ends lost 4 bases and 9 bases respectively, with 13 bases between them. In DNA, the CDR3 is TGTGCCAGCAGCCTCCCGAACACCGCTTCACCCCTCCACTTT. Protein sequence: CASSLPNTASPLHF. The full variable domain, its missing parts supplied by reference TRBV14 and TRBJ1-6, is EAGVTQFPSHSVIEKGQTVTLRCDPISGHDNLYWYRRVMGKEIKFLLHFVKESKQDESGMPNNRFLAERTGGTYSTLKVQPAELEDSGVYFCASSLPNTASPLHFGNGTRLTVT.

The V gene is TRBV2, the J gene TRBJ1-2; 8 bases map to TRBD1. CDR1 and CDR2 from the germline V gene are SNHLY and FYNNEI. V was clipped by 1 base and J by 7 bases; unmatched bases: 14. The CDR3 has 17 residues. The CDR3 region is CASSEEEGDGQGVGYTF. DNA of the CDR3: TGTGCCAGCAGTGAAGAAGAGGGCGATGGACAGGGAGTTGGCTACACCTTC.

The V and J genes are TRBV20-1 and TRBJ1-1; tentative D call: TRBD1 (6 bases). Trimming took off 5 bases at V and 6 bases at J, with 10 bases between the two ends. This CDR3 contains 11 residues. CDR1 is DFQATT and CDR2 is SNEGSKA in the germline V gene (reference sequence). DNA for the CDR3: TGCAGTGCTTTAGACAGGCCTGAAGCTTTCTTT. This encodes CSALDRPEAFF.